The source of this TCR beta chain is a study of Ad26.COV2.S vaccination and SARS-CoV-2 variants. Study-level background: It was the COV1001 Ad26.COV2.S trial arm that included the donor. By the intramuscular route, Ad26.COV2.S was given once, or twice 56 days apart. Study-level findings and limits: The TCR-based breadth and depth measures might underestimate overall T cell responses.

Documented treatment: 19 received Ad26.COV2.S at low or high dose, single or two shots; 5 received placebo; per-sample allocation not given. Material that was analyzed had been drawn on day 63 after the first vaccine or placebo injection. What was given as vaccine was an Ad26 vector encoding Wuhan-strain SARS-CoV-2 spike. As regards this clone: Its antigen remains unidentified.

The ends lost 9 bases at V and 5 bases at J; junction bases unmatched: 8. Per the germline V gene, CDR1 is MNHEY and CDR2 is SVGAGI. This CDR3 contains 13 residues. The assay was immunoSEQ multiplex PCR, and TCRdb's table has in-frame clones only and misses some. The repertoire holds fewer than 400,000 clones, roughly nine tenths seen once, with around 5.5% in the top ten. The chain uses TRBV6-5 and TRBJ2-5, with 8 positions matching TRBD1. This material consisted of peripheral blood, taken in a trial of Ad26.COV2.S vaccine versus placebo. This TCR came from a person between 18 and 60 years old who received the Ad26.COV2.S COVID-19 vaccine or a placebo. The CDR3 sequence: CASGQGGEETQYF. The CDR3 DNA reads TGTGCCAGTGGACAGGGAGGTGAGGAGACCCAGTACTTC.